One TCR beta chain is described in this entry. Antigen unknown. From the approximately 120-subject validation cohort, which was separate from the roughly 680-subject first cohort, the donors were drawn. The entry originates in a study of cytomegalovirus exposure and HLA in healthy donors. Regarding the study as a whole: The classifier reportedly diagnosed cytomegalovirus status with high specificity and sensitivity. Researchers catalogued approximately 170 TCR beta chains as cytomegalovirus-associated. First-cohort TCR clusters were later found to tend to co-occur in the approximately 120 validation repertoires.

The assay was immunoSEQ multiplex PCR, and TCRdb's table has in-frame clones only and misses some. This table has tens of thousands of clones, almost 85% appearing once. CDR1 and CDR2 (germline): MNHNY, SVGAGI (reference sequence). V was cut by 2 bases and J by 0 bases, with 11 bases left in between. The CDR3 covers 16 residues. The chain recombines TRBV6-6 with TRBJ1-5; the D gene is possibly TRBD1 (5 bases). This clonotype was sampled from a woman aged 18-35 years in good health and CMV-seropositive. The sequenced material came from PBMCs. The CDR3 sequence: CASSYGAPHSNQPQHF. The CDR3 DNA sequence: TGTGCCAGCAGTTACGGGGCACCACATAGCAATCAGCCCCAGCATTTT.